Ten or more counts support the clone carrying this TCR beta chain. Its target is unknown. Breast cancer patients provided tissue from their axillary draining lymph nodes. Using its own MiXCR run on the multiplex PCR reads, TCRdb lists one record per CDR3 protein. The data show 150,000 to 200,000 distinct CDR3 sequences, approximately 30% seen once. V was clipped by 8 bases and J by 2 bases, with 14 bases between them. This CDR3 is 14 amino acids long. Germline V gene data show CDR1 as SGHTA and CDR2 as FQGTGA. The sample comes from a study of breast tumors, draining lymph nodes, adjacent tissues. Points from the study as a whole: Tumor repertoires ranked between lymph nodes and nontumor tissue in diversity, with V and J gene preferences.

The chain is built from TRBV7-3 and TRBJ2-3, with D unclear. Material for sequencing was axillary lymph node tissue. This TCR derives from a female donor with breast cancer. Some clones in this sample may be carry-over from other donors' samples. DNA for the CDR3: TGTGCCAGCTGCGATAACCCAATCACAGATACGCAGTATTTT. Its translation is CASCDNPITDTQYF.